This is a list of T cell receptor beta chains from one sample in a study of T cell repertoires in cytomegalovirus infection. Their specific antigens are unknown. Via MiXCR, TCRdb re-called the reads, giving one row per CDR3 protein. The sample includes roughly 920,000 distinct CDR3 sequences, roughly 30% of them seen just once. This sample comprised cultured CD8+ T cells from PBMCs, obtained from culture after CMV antigen stimulation. The receptor source for this set is a human donor in good health (CMV status not recorded). Some clones in this sample may be carry-over from other donors' samples. Each CDR3 is given with its conserved first and last residue. The D gene is left open where the match is weak. The size entry is marked missing in some rows and otherwise reads once, few, many or a size class.

abundance: NA; d_gene: NA; v_gene: TRBV10-3; j_gene: TRBJ2-1; CDR3aa: CATRGADNEQFF; CDR3nt: TGTGCCACCCGGGGGGCCGACAATGAGCAGTTCTTC
abundance: NA; d_gene: NA; v_gene: TRBV6-1; j_gene: TRBJ1-3; CDR3aa: CASSEDGSWARTGNTIYF; CDR3nt: TGTGCCAGCAGTGAAGACGGGTCATGGGCTCGGACTGGAAACACCATATATTTT
abundance: NA; d_gene: NA; v_gene: TRBV19; j_gene: TRBJ1-2; CDR3aa: CASGLSGTDYGYTF; CDR3nt: TGTGCCAGTGGGTTATCCGGGACGGACTATGGCTACACCTTC
abundance: NA; d_gene: TRBD1; v_gene: TRBV7-4; j_gene: TRBJ2-7; CDR3aa: CASSLGTGQQYF; CDR3nt: TGTGCCAGCAGCTTAGGGACAGGCCAGCAGTACTTC
abundance: few; d_gene: NA; v_gene: TRBV19; j_gene: TRBJ1-2; CDR3aa: CASRVFDGHYGDGYTF; CDR3nt: TGTGCCAGTCGTGTATTTGACGGTCACTATGGGGATGGCTACACCTTC
abundance: NA; d_gene: NA; v_gene: TRBV20-1; j_gene: TRBJ1-1; CDR3aa: CSARTPGMNTEAFF; CDR3nt: TGCAGTGCTAGAACTCCGGGCATGAACACTGAAGCTTTCTTT
abundance: NA; d_gene: NA; v_gene: TRBV6-6; j_gene: TRBJ2-2; CDR3aa: CASSYSTATGELFF; CDR3nt: TGTGCCAGCAGTTACTCGACAGCCACCGGGGAGCTGTTTTTT
abundance: few; d_gene: NA; v_gene: TRBV27; j_gene: TRBJ2-3; CDR3aa: CASSLYPIRTVTDTQYF; CDR3nt: TGTGCCAGCAGTTTATACCCTATTAGGACAGTCACAGATACGCAGTATTTT
abundance: NA; d_gene: TRBD1; v_gene: TRBV7-9; j_gene: TRBJ1-2; CDR3aa: CASGQGQPANYGYTF; CDR3nt: TGTGCCAGCGGCCAGGGACAGCCAGCTAACTATGGCTACACCTTC
abundance: NA; d_gene: TRBD1; v_gene: TRBV28; j_gene: TRBJ2-1; CDR3aa: CASSSTQGAGYNEQFF; CDR3nt: TGTGCCAGCAGTTCAACGCAGGGGGCGGGTTACAATGAGCAGTTCTTC
abundance: few; d_gene: NA; v_gene: TRBV6-2/TRBV6-3; j_gene: TRBJ1-5; CDR3aa: CASTPTGSLNQPQHF; CDR3nt: TGTGCCAGCACCCCGACAGGCTCACTGAATCAGCCCCAGCATTTT
abundance: NA; d_gene: NA; v_gene: TRBV2; j_gene: TRBJ1-2; CDR3aa: CASNGDRLYGYTF; CDR3nt: TGTGCCAGCAACGGGGACCGCCTCTATGGCTACACCTTC
abundance: many; d_gene: NA; v_gene: TRBV7-6; j_gene: TRBJ2-1; CDR3aa: CASSARDSAVYNEQFF; CDR3nt: TGTGCCAGCAGCGCGCGGGACAGCGCTGTATACAATGAGCAGTTCTTC
abundance: NA; d_gene: NA; v_gene: TRBV7-6; j_gene: TRBJ2-6; CDR3aa: CATSSGSGANVLTF; CDR3nt: TGTGCCACCTCATCGGGTTCTGGGGCCAACGTCCTGACTTTC
abundance: NA; d_gene: TRBD1; v_gene: TRBV19; j_gene: TRBJ1-1; CDR3aa: CASSATGGRDTEAFF; CDR3nt: TGTGCCAGTAGTGCGACAGGGGGCCGGGACACTGAAGCTTTCTTT
abundance: many; d_gene: NA; v_gene: TRBV7-6; j_gene: TRBJ1-3; CDR3aa: CASSLVQGTNTIYF; CDR3nt: TGTGCCAGCAGCTTAGTTCAGGGAACAAACACCATATATTTT
abundance: NA; d_gene: NA; v_gene: TRBV3-1; j_gene: TRBJ2-2; CDR3aa: CASSQAVAGELFF; CDR3nt: TGTGCCAGCAGCCAGGCTGTAGCCGGGGAGCTGTTTTTT
abundance: NA; d_gene: NA; v_gene: TRBV19; j_gene: TRBJ1-1; CDR3aa: CASSIAAGNPEAFF; CDR3nt: TGTGCCAGTAGTATAGCTGCGGGCAACCCTGAAGCTTTCTTT
abundance: few; d_gene: TRBD1; v_gene: TRBV7-1; j_gene: TRBJ2-7; CDR3aa: CASSRETGGFYSGVTYEQYF; CDR3nt: TGTGCCAGCAGCCGGGAAACAGGGGGCTTTTACAGCGGCGTAACCTACGAGCAGTACTTC
abundance: few; d_gene: NA; v_gene: TRBV18; j_gene: TRBJ1-1; CDR3aa: CASSPSESTEAFF; CDR3nt: TGTGCCAGCTCGCCTTCGGAGTCTACTGAAGCTTTCTTT
abundance: NA; d_gene: NA; v_gene: TRBV7-8; j_gene: TRBJ1-5; CDR3aa: CASSLRVVPQHF; CDR3nt: TGTGCCAGCAGCTTACGGGTAGTGCCCCAGCATTTT
abundance: many; d_gene: TRBD2; v_gene: TRBV7-8; j_gene: TRBJ2-3; CDR3aa: CASSSLAAVGDTQYF; CDR3nt: TGTGCCAGCAGCTCACTAGCGGCCGTTGGAGATACGCAGTATTTT
abundance: NA; d_gene: NA; v_gene: TRBV20-1; j_gene: TRBJ2-1; CDR3aa: CSARGLLSYNEQFF; CDR3nt: TGCAGTGCTAGAGGACTTTTGTCCTATAACGAGCAGTTCTTC
abundance: NA; d_gene: TRBD1; v_gene: TRBV27; j_gene: TRBJ1-6; CDR3aa: CASSPGTASGYNSPLHF; CDR3nt: TGTGCCAGCAGTCCCGGGACAGCGAGCGGCTATAATTCACCCCTCCACTTT
abundance: many; d_gene: NA; v_gene: TRBV7-9; j_gene: TRBJ2-7; CDR3aa: CASSLDPDSYEQYF; CDR3nt: TGTGCCAGCAGCTTGGATCCCGACAGCTACGAGCAGTACTTC
abundance: many; d_gene: TRBD1; v_gene: TRBV7-8; j_gene: TRBJ1-4; CDR3aa: CASSPGQGRLSTNEKLFF; CDR3nt: TGTGCCAGCAGCCCTGGACAGGGGAGGCTTTCAACTAATGAAAAACTGTTTTTT
abundance: few; d_gene: NA; v_gene: TRBV27; j_gene: TRBJ1-2; CDR3aa: CASSWALGGGYTF; CDR3nt: TGTGCCAGCAGCTGGGCCCTAGGAGGAGGCTACACCTTC
abundance: NA; d_gene: NA; v_gene: TRBV24-1; j_gene: TRBJ2-1; CDR3aa: CATSDSDREEQFF; CDR3nt: TGTGCCACCAGTGATTCGGATAGGGAGGAGCAGTTCTTC
abundance: NA; d_gene: NA; v_gene: TRBV7-6; j_gene: TRBJ1-1; CDR3aa: CASRPLMNTEAFF; CDR3nt: TGTGCCAGCAGGCCCTTGATGAACACTGAAGCTTTCTTT
abundance: NA; d_gene: NA; v_gene: TRBV2; j_gene: TRBJ2-5; CDR3aa: CASSEAWGDQETQYF; CDR3nt: TGTGCCAGCAGTGAAGCCTGGGGCGACCAAGAGACCCAGTACTTC
abundance: NA; d_gene: NA; v_gene: TRBV6-5; j_gene: TRBJ1-1; CDR3aa: CASSSLLAGWTEAFF; CDR3nt: TGTGCCAGCAGTAGCCTCTTGGCAGGGTGGACTGAAGCTTTCTTT
abundance: NA; d_gene: TRBD2; v_gene: TRBV4-3; j_gene: TRBJ2-2; CDR3aa: CASSQVALAGGPRELFF; CDR3nt: TGCGCCAGCAGCCAAGTAGCCCTAGCGGGGGGGCCCAGGGAGCTGTTTTTT
abundance: few; d_gene: TRBD1; v_gene: TRBV15; j_gene: TRBJ2-1; CDR3aa: CATSRIPLKTGGIYNEQFF; CDR3nt: TGTGCCACCAGCAGGATCCCCCTAAAGACAGGGGGTATCTACAATGAGCAGTTCTTC
abundance: NA; d_gene: NA; v_gene: TRBV4-2; j_gene: TRBJ1-1; CDR3aa: CASSQGGGLEAFF; CDR3nt: TGTGCCAGCAGCCAAGGGGGGGGGTTGGAAGCTTTCTTT
abundance: few; d_gene: NA; v_gene: TRBV7-9; j_gene: TRBJ2-3; CDR3aa: CASSFPPTLATDTQYF; CDR3nt: TGTGCCAGCAGCTTCCCCCCCACACTGGCCACAGATACGCAGTATTTT
abundance: few; d_gene: NA; v_gene: TRBV7-9; j_gene: TRBJ2-1; CDR3aa: CASSSSTVGRQFF; CDR3nt: TGTGCCAGCAGCTCTTCAACGGTGGGAAGGCAGTTCTTC
abundance: NA; d_gene: NA; v_gene: TRBV7-3; j_gene: TRBJ2-5; CDR3aa: CASSTFPGLRETQYF; CDR3nt: TGTGCCAGCAGCACCTTTCCGGGTCTCAGGGAGACCCAGTACTTC
abundance: once; d_gene: NA; v_gene: TRBV20-1; j_gene: TRBJ1-5; CDR3aa: CSARVGVGVGGNQPQHF; CDR3nt: TGCAGTGCTAGAGTTGGGGTGGGAGTTGGAGGCAATCAGCCCCAGCATTTT
abundance: many; d_gene: TRBD1; v_gene: TRBV4-1; j_gene: TRBJ1-6; CDR3aa: CASSRPGQERNSPLHF; CDR3nt: TGCGCCAGCAGCCGTCCCGGACAGGAACGTAATTCACCCCTCCACTTT
abundance: NA; d_gene: NA; v_gene: TRBV7-9; j_gene: TRBJ2-7; CDR3aa: CASSLAGGSLSSYEQYF; CDR3nt: TGTGCCAGCAGCCTGGCTGGGGGCAGCCTATCTTCCTACGAGCAGTACTTC
abundance: NA; d_gene: NA; v_gene: TRBV4-1; j_gene: TRBJ1-6; CDR3aa: CASSQPESPLHF; CDR3nt: TGCGCCAGCAGCCAACCCGAATCACCCCTCCACTTT
abundance: few; d_gene: NA; v_gene: TRBV6-6; j_gene: TRBJ1-4; CDR3aa: CASDERGVNEKLFF; CDR3nt: TGTGCCAGCGACGAGAGGGGGGTTAATGAAAAACTGTTTTTT
abundance: few; d_gene: NA; v_gene: TRBV6-5; j_gene: TRBJ2-2; CDR3aa: CASSYGASGELFF; CDR3nt: TGTGCCAGCAGTTACGGGGCCTCTGGGGAGCTGTTTTTT
abundance: NA; d_gene: TRBD1; v_gene: TRBV27; j_gene: TRBJ2-1; CDR3aa: CASSLYAGGESSYNEQFF; CDR3nt: TGTGCCAGCAGTTTATATGCAGGGGGCGAAAGCTCCTACAATGAGCAGTTCTTC
abundance: NA; d_gene: NA; v_gene: TRBV2; j_gene: TRBJ2-2; CDR3aa: CASRVVLPTTNTGELFF; CDR3nt: TGTGCCAGCAGAGTAGTGCTACCGACAACGAACACCGGGGAGCTGTTTTTT
abundance: NA; d_gene: NA; v_gene: TRBV7-3; j_gene: TRBJ1-2; CDR3aa: CASRPEGTDGYTF; CDR3nt: TGTGCCAGCAGACCCGAGGGTACGGATGGCTACACCTTC
abundance: NA; d_gene: NA; v_gene: TRBV2; j_gene: TRBJ2-1; CDR3aa: CASSEADTYNEQFF; CDR3nt: TGTGCCAGCAGTGAGGCTGATACCTACAATGAGCAGTTCTTC
abundance: few; d_gene: NA; v_gene: TRBV7-9; j_gene: TRBJ2-1; CDR3aa: CASSADPWEQFF; CDR3nt: TGTGCCAGCAGCGCCGATCCCTGGGAGCAGTTCTTC
abundance: many; d_gene: NA; v_gene: TRBV11-2; j_gene: TRBJ2-6; CDR3aa: CASSRGMANVLTF; CDR3nt: TGTGCCAGCAGCCGCGGAATGGCCAACGTCCTGACTTTC
abundance: NA; d_gene: NA; v_gene: TRBV6-6; j_gene: TRBJ1-2; CDR3aa: CASLSGGDGYTF; CDR3nt: TGTGCCAGCCTCTCCGGGGGGGATGGCTACACCTTC
abundance: many; d_gene: TRBD2; v_gene: TRBV7-9; j_gene: TRBJ2-1; CDR3aa: CASSLALGLAGGSYNEQFF; CDR3nt: TGTGCCAGCAGCTTAGCCCTGGGACTAGCGGGGGGCTCCTACAATGAGCAGTTCTTC
abundance: few; d_gene: TRBD2; v_gene: TRBV6-5; j_gene: TRBJ2-7; CDR3aa: CASSYRGVYEQYF; CDR3nt: TGTGCCAGCAGTTACCGGGGGGTCTACGAGCAGTACTTC
abundance: NA; d_gene: TRBD1; v_gene: TRBV28; j_gene: TRBJ2-1; CDR3aa: CAGGQLNEQFF; CDR3nt: TGTGCCGGGGGACAGCTCAATGAGCAGTTCTTC
abundance: few; d_gene: TRBD2; v_gene: TRBV2; j_gene: TRBJ2-3; CDR3aa: CASRQTVGVLAGISSTDTQYF; CDR3nt: TGTGCCAGCAGACAAACCGTTGGGGTACTAGCGGGGATATCTAGCACAGATACGCAGTATTTT
abundance: few; d_gene: NA; v_gene: TRBV6-1; j_gene: TRBJ1-1; CDR3aa: CASSEAGWRGVNTEAFF; CDR3nt: TGTGCCAGCAGTGAAGCCGGTTGGAGGGGAGTGAACACTGAAGCTTTCTTT